The present T cell receptor beta chain was sequenced within a study of PD-1 blockade in classical Hodgkin lymphoma. Findings of the study overall: Complete responders' baseline diversity resembled that of newly diagnosed patients. TCR diversity in CD4+, not CD8+, cells rose significantly by C4D1. The drivers behind the repertoire differences, possibly disease activity or prior therapy, remain undefined.

The CDR3 extends over 16 amino acids. After removal of 10 bases from V and 0 bases from J, the junction contained 13 bases not matched to a gene. Germline V gene lookup returns CDR1 ENHRY and CDR2 SYGVKD. Assay: immunoSEQ multiplex PCR; the TCRdb copy retains only in-frame clones and omits some. The sample holds approximately 90,000 clones, roughly 91% seen once. As for this clone: As yet, its antigen is unknown.

Autologous stem cell transplantation was followed by relapse in every patient, and brentuximab vedotin exposure varied. The receptor was isolated from a human donor with classical Hodgkin lymphoma. Here the sequenced sample was peripheral blood mononuclear cells (PBMCs), taken before the second cycle of nivolumab. The chain joins TRBV10-3 to TRBJ2-7, with 9 bases that match TRBD2. Here the CDR3 reads CATRFPIAGASYEQYF. CDR3 DNA sequence: TGTGCCACCAGGTTTCCTATAGCGGGGGCCTCCTACGAGCAGTACTTC.